These 20 T cell receptor beta chains share one sample of origin, sequenced in a study of control samples from healthy donors and cancer patients. Assay used: immunoSEQ multiplex PCR; TCRdb lists only in-frame clones, some missing. The sample carries some 98,000 clones, less than 85% recorded once. Material for sequencing was PBMCs. All receptors come from a man between 65 and 85 years old with lung cancer.

The rearrangement uses TRBV9 and TRBJ2-3; 7 bases line up with TRBD2. After removal of 10 bases from V and 2 bases from J, the junction contained 7 bases not matched to a gene. Germline CDR1 reads SGDLS; CDR2 reads YYNGEE. The CDR3 extends over 13 amino acids. The CDR3 region has the DNA TGTGCCTCTTCCGGGGGGATCACAGATACGCAGTATTTT. Translation: CASSGGITDTQYF.

The V gene is TRBV6-5, the J gene TRBJ1-6; D may be TRBD1 (6 bases). The CDR3 sequence is 15 residues long. Trimming cost V 2 bases and J 5 bases, with 10 bases left between them. Per the germline V gene, CDR1 is MNHEY and CDR2 is SVGAGI. The CDR3 nucleotides are TGTGCCAGCAGTTACGCAGGGGCGGATAATTCACCCCTCCACTTT. Encoded protein: CASSYAGADNSPLHF.

CDR3 protein: CASSIRLGGSNQPQHF. CDR3 bases: TGTGCCAGTAGTATCAGGTTGGGGGGGAGCAATCAGCCCCAGCATTTT. The chain combines TRBV19 with TRBJ1-5, with D maybe TRBD1 (5 bases). The CDR3 extends over 16 amino acids. Germline CDR1 LNHDA, CDR2 SQIVND (reference sequence). The germline V and J ends were trimmed by 3 bases and 1 base, with 13 bases remaining between them.

As to this clone: Mismatch with germline at one junction end may stem from a read error. V usage is TRBV7-9 and J usage is TRBJ2-1; TRBD2 agrees at 7 bases. CDR1 is SEHNR, CDR2 FQNEAQ, per germline (reference sequence). This CDR3 region has 19 residues. The CDR3 reads CASSSQPSVGGSSYNERFF. As DNA, the CDR3 is TGTGCCAGCAGCTCCCAGCCGAGTGTCGGGGGGAGCTCCTACAATGAGCGGTTCTTC.

The genes are TRBV28 and TRBJ2-3; 8 bases agree with TRBD2. The CDR3 totals 14 residues. Germline CDR1 reads MDHEN; CDR2 reads SYDVKM. V lost 7 bases to trimming and J lost 2 bases; unmatched junction nucleotides: 5. The CDR3 sequence is CASNSGGVTDTQYF. The CDR3 region has the DNA TGTGCCAGCAACTCGGGGGGGGTCACAGATACGCAGTATTTT.

The chain employs TRBV5-1 and TRBJ2-7; TRBD1 matches at 9 bases. Germline values: CDR1 SGHRS, CDR2 YFSETQ. The CDR3 consists of 14 residues. Trimming cost V 0 bases and J 5 bases; bases outside gene matches: 3. The CDR3 bases are TGCGCCAGCAGCTTGGCACAGGGGGCACACGAGCAGTACTTC. Its protein is CASSLAQGAHEQYF.

The V gene is TRBV6-2 or TRBV6-3, the J gene TRBJ1-2; D is perhaps TRBD1 (5 bases). Trimming took off 6 bases at V and 3 bases at J, with 26 bases between the two ends. Germline V gene data show CDR1 as MNHEY and CDR2 as SVGEGT. The CDR3 runs 18 residues. CDR3 loop: CASSPLTAILPPYYGYTF. CDR3 coding DNA: TGTGCCAGCAGCCCACTGACAGCGATCCTGCCCCCATACTATGGCTACACCTTC.

This chain connects TRBV12-3 or TRBV12-4 to TRBJ1-2, with 8 bases aligning to TRBD1. The junction had 5 bases not matched to a gene; V was cut back by 3 bases and J by 8 bases. The CDR3 has 13 residues. The DNA of the CDR3 is TGTGCCAGCAGTTTCGCAGGGGGCACCGGCTACACCTTC. Protein product: CASSFAGGTGYTF.

This clone has a count of ten or more. The gene calls are TRBV10-1 and TRBJ1-3; D is undetermined. The CDR3 extends over 15 amino acids. Trimming pared 3 bases from V and 0 bases from J, leaving 9 bases between. CDR1 and CDR2 (germline): WNHNN, SYGVQD (reference sequence). CDR3 DNA: TGCGCCAGCAGTGACGGACTTAGCTCTGGAAACACCATATATTTT. It specifies CASSDGLSSGNTIYF.

The rearrangement joins TRBV18 to TRBJ2-3; perhaps TRBD1 as D (5 bases). Looked up from germline, CDR1 is KGHSH and CDR2 is LQKENI. V lost 2 bases to trimming and J lost 3 bases, with 9 bases between them. This CDR3 has 14 residues. CDR3: CASSPWAGTDTQYF. DNA for the CDR3: TGTGCCAGCTCACCATGGGCAGGGACAGATACGCAGTATTTT.

The chain has TRBV18 and TRBJ1-4; the match to TRBD1 covers 11 bases. With 4 bases clipped from V and 7 bases from J, the junction kept 8 bases outside the gene matches. The CDR3 is 16 amino acids. Per the germline V gene, CDR1 is KGHSH and CDR2 is LQKENI. For the CDR3, the DNA is TGTGCCAGCTCACTAAGACCGGGACAGGGGGGTGAAAAACTGTTTTTT. This encodes CASSLRPGQGGEKLFF.

Here the CDR3 reads CASSPRTGGSGEQYF. The CDR3 DNA reads TGTGCCAGCAGTCCCAGGACAGGGGGCTCGGGGGAGCAGTACTTC. This chain connects TRBV6-2 or TRBV6-3 to TRBJ2-7; 11 nucleotides agree with TRBD1. V lost 5 bases, J lost 7 bases, and 10 bases stayed unmatched. This CDR3 comprises 15 residues. CDR1 and CDR2 (germline): MNHEY, SVGEGT.

This clone was recorded once. The chain recombines TRBV19 with TRBJ2-1, with 13 nucleotides matching TRBD2. Unmatched junction bases numbered 10, after V lost 3 bases and J lost 14 bases. Per germline, CDR1 LNHDA and CDR2 SQIVND (reference sequence). CDR3 size: 15 residues. The CDR3 sequence: CASSMDWTSGGLEFF. CDR3 sequence (DNA): TGTGCCAGTAGTATGGATTGGACTAGCGGGGGCCTGGAGTTCTTC.

The chain links TRBV18 to TRBJ1-3; D gene uncertain. The germline V gene has CDR1 KGHSH and CDR2 LQKENI. The CDR3 is 15 amino acids. Trimming took off 3 bases at V and 1 base at J, with 10 bases between the two ends. CDR3 nucleotide sequence: TGTGCCAGCTCACCGGTTCTCGTATCTGGAAACACCATATATTTT. Translating it yields CASSPVLVSGNTIYF.

This clone was detected a few times. Other DNA sequences in this specimen translate into the identical CDR3. V gene TRBV7-2 combines with J gene TRBJ2-7; a possible D gene is TRBD2 (6 bases). V lost 3 bases and J 0 bases, leaving 9 bases between the germline ends. Germline V CDR1 and CDR2: SGHTA, FQGNSA. The CDR3 has 14 residues. For the CDR3, the DNA is TGTGCCAGCAGCTTGGGGGGAACCTCCTACGAGCAGTACTTC. Translation gives CASSLGGTSYEQYF.

The genes are TRBV7-9 and TRBJ1-3; no clear D gene. Between the trimmed V and J ends, which lost 0 bases and 0 bases, there was a span of 6 bases. CDR3 length equals 15 residues. Germline V gene lookup returns CDR1 SEHNR and CDR2 FQNEAQ (reference sequence). The CDR3 DNA follows: TGTGCCAGCAGCTTAGCAGTGCCCTCTGGAAACACCATATATTTT. Protein sequence: CASSLAVPSGNTIYF.

A few counts support this clone. The chain joins TRBV24-1 to TRBJ2-7, with D uncertain. Between the trimmed V and J ends, which lost 4 bases and 4 bases, there was a span of 7 bases. The germline gives CDR1 KGHDR, CDR2 SFDVKD. There are 12 residues in the CDR3. CDR3: CATSEDGYEQYF. CDR3 DNA: TGTGCCACCAGTGAAGACGGATACGAGCAGTACTTC.

This clone was detected only once. The V call is TRBV18, the J call TRBJ1-1, with 8 bases aligning to TRBD1. This CDR3 has 16 amino acids. The V gene end was trimmed by 3 bases and the J gene end by 1 base; junction bases not matched to a gene: 7. Germline values: CDR1 KGHSH, CDR2 LQKENI. The CDR3 is CASSPPMTGENTEAFF. The DNA of the CDR3 is TGTGCCAGCTCACCGCCTATGACAGGGGAGAACACTGAAGCTTTCTTT.

This sequence joins TRBV27 and TRBJ2-1; TRBD1 is a possible D gene (7 bases). The CDR3 runs 16 residues. CDR1 and CDR2 from the germline V gene are MNHEY and SMNVEV (reference sequence). The V end lost 5 bases, the J end lost 3 bases, and 17 bases lay between the germline ends. CDR3 amino acids: CASSNPGGLLYNEQFF. CDR3 bases: TGTGCCAGCAGTAATCCAGGGGGGCTCCTCTACAATGAGCAGTTCTTC.

The gene calls are TRBV9 and TRBJ2-1, with D perhaps TRBD2 (5 bases). Germline V gene lookup returns CDR1 SGDLS and CDR2 YYNGEE. Trimming stripped 4 bases from V and 5 bases from J, with 13 bases between. This CDR3 comprises 14 residues. The CDR3 nucleotides are TGTGCCAGCAGCATACCCGGGATCCACAATGAGCAGTTCTTC. It specifies CASSIPGIHNEQFF.